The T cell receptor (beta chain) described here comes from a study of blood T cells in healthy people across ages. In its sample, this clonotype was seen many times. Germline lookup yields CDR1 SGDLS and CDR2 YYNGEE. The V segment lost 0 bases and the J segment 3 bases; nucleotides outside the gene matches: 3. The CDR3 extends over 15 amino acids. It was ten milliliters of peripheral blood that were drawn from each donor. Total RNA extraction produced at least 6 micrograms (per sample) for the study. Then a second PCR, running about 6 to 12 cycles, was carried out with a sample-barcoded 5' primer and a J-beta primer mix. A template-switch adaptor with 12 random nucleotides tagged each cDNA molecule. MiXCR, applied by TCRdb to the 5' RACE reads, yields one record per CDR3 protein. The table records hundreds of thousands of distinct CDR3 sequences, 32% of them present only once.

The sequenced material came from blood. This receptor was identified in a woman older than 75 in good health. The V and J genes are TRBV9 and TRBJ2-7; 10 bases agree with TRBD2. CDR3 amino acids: CASSVASSGGYEQYF. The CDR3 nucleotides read TGTGCCAGCAGCGTAGCGTCTAGCGGGGGCTACGAGCAGTACTTC. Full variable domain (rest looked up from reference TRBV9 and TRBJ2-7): DSGVTQTPKHLITATGQRVTLRCSPRSGDLSVYWYQQSLDQGLQFLIQYYNGEERAKGNILERFSAQQFPDLHSELNLSSLELGDSALYFCASSVASSGGYEQYFGPGTRLTVT.